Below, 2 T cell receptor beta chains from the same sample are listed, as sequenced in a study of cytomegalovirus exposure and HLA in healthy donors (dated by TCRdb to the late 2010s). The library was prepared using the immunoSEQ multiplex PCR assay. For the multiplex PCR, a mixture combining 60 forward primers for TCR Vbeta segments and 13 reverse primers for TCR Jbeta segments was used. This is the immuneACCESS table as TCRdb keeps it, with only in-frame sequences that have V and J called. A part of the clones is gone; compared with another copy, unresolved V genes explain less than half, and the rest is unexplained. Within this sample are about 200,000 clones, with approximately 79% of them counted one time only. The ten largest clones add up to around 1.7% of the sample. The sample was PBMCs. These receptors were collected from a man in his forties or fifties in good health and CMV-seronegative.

This CDR3 reads CASTQTGSTNEKLFF. CDR3 sequence (DNA): TGTGCCAGCACACAGACAGGCTCAACTAATGAAAAACTGTTTTTT. This chain links TRBV2 with TRBJ1-4, with D possibly being TRBD1 (6 bases). The CDR3 spans 15 residues. Germline-derived CDR1 and CDR2 are SNHLY and FYNNEI. Trimming cost V 7 bases and J 0 bases, with 12 bases left between them.

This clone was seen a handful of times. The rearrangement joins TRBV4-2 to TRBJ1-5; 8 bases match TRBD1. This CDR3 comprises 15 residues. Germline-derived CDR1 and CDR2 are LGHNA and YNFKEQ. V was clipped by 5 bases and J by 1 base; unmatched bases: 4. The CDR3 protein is CASSTGGGSNQPQHF. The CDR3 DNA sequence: TGTGCCAGCAGCACAGGGGGGGGGAGCAATCAGCCCCAGCATTTT.